One and the same sample provided the 25 T cell receptor beta chains below, sequenced in a study of control samples from healthy donors and cancer patients (dated by TCRdb to 2018 to 2021). Receptor amplification or capture employed the immunoSEQ multiplex PCR assay. The source is immuneACCESS, and TCRdb retained only in-frame sequences with V and J called. Part of the clones is not carried over; for the studies checked, unresolved V genes explain less than half of this, and the remainder is unexplained. Present in this sample are approximately 84,000 clones, 90% to 95% of which were seen just once. Jointly, the top ten make up approximately 15% of the sample. What was sequenced was blood. Receptor source: a man younger than 40 in good health.

This clone was found a few times. The chain uses TRBV7-2 and TRBJ2-2, with 10 bases lining up with TRBD1. Per the germline V gene, CDR1 is SGHTA and CDR2 is FQGNSA. The CDR3 runs to 15 residues. The V and J ends lost 5 bases and 7 bases, in that order; junction bases with no gene match: 7. CDR3 in amino acids: CASSVGTGVLGELFF. The DNA for the CDR3 is TGTGCCAGCAGCGTCGGGACAGGGGTTCTCGGGGAGCTGTTTTTT. The complete variable domain, with remaining parts taken from reference TRBV7-2 and TRBJ2-2, reads GAGVSQSPSNKVTEKGKDVELRCDPISGHTALYWYRQSLGQGLEFLIYFQGNSAPDKSGLPSDRFSAERTGGSVSTLTIQRTQQEDSAVYLCASSVGTGVLGELFFGEGSRLTVL.

The chain employs TRBV5-1 and TRBJ1-4; 7 bases map to TRBD1. J lost 0 bases, V lost 2 bases, and 7 bases had no gene match. This CDR3 is 17 amino acids long. Germline values: CDR1 SGHRS, CDR2 YFSETQ. The CDR3 DNA is TGCGCCAGCAGCTTTTTCGGACAGGCAGCAACTAATGAAAAACTGTTTTTT. Translated: CASSFFGQAATNEKLFF.

The chain links TRBV28 to TRBJ1-6; perhaps TRBD1 as D (6 bases). Germline V CDR1 and CDR2: MDHEN, SYDVKM. Trimming removed 6 bases at V and 9 bases at J, with 15 bases between. The CDR3 runs 14 residues. DNA of the CDR3: TGTGCCAGCAGCCCACAGGGTAGAGGTTCACCCCTCCACTTT. This encodes CASSPQGRGSPLHF. The full variable domain, its missing parts supplied by reference TRBV28 and TRBJ1-6, is DVKVTQSSRYLVKRTGEKVFLECVQDMDHENMFWYRQDPGLGLRLIYFSYDVKMKEKGDIPEGYSVSREKKERFSLILESASTNQTSMYLCASSPQGRGSPLHFGNGTRLTVT.

This chain uses TRBV28 with TRBJ2-7; a weak D match, TRBD2 (5 bases). The CDR3 is made up of 14 amino acids. The germline gives CDR1 MDHEN, CDR2 SYDVKM. V gave up 2 bases and J gave up 6 bases, with 14 bases separating them. The CDR3, as DNA: TGTGCCAGCAGTTTAACCGGGCTAGCCCCCGAGCAGTACTTC. Residues: CASSLTGLAPEQYF.

The gene calls are TRBV18 and TRBJ2-7, with D hard to call. Trimming stripped 4 bases from V and 2 bases from J, with 18 bases between. CDR3 length equals 16 residues. Germline V gene sequence: CDR1 KGHSH, CDR2 LQKENI. CDR3 protein: CASSLVLQADPYEQYF. CDR3 in DNA: TGTGCCAGCTCACTCGTTTTGCAGGCCGACCCCTACGAGCAGTACTTC.

This clone has only one observation. J is TRBJ1-4 and V is TRBV5-1; possible D gene TRBD1, 6 bases. V lost 4 bases to trimming and J lost 4 bases, with 8 bases between them. The CDR3 sequence is 13 residues long. Looked up from germline, CDR1 is SGHRS and CDR2 is YFSETQ. CDR3 amino acids: CASSEQGNEKLFF. DNA for the CDR3: TGCGCCAGCAGCGAACAGGGTAATGAAAAACTGTTTTTT. The variable domain in full, completed from reference TRBV5-1 and TRBJ1-4, reads KAGVTQTPRYLIKTRGQQVTLSCSPISGHRSVSWYQQTPGQGLQFLFEYFSETQRNKGNFPGRFSGRQFSNSRSEMNVSTLELGDSALYLCASSEQGNEKLFFGSGTQLSVL.

In its sample, this clone was seen a few times. This rearrangement joins TRBV13 to TRBJ2-2; 7 bases line up with TRBD2. This CDR3 region has 16 residues. V lost 4 bases, J lost 0 bases, and 5 bases stayed unmatched. Germline V gives CDR1 PRHDT, CDR2 FYEKMQ (reference sequence). The CDR3 DNA reads TGTGCCAGCAGCTCTAGACTAGCTCCGAACACCGGGGAGCTGTTTTTT. Its protein product is CASSSRLAPNTGELFF. Full variable domain (outside the CDR3, taken from reference TRBV13 and TRBJ2-2): AAGVIQSPRHLIKEKRETATLKCYPIPRHDTVYWYQQGPGQDPQFLISFYEKMQSDKGSIPDRFSAQQFSDYHSELNMSSLELGDSALYFCASSSRLAPNTGELFFGEGSRLTVL.

CDR3 amino acids: CASSLRGQPTNYGYTF. In DNA, the CDR3 is TGTGCCAGCAGCCTCAGGGGGCAACCCACTAACTATGGCTACACCTTC. The J gene is TRBJ1-2, the V gene TRBV4-2; TRBD1 aligns across 8 bases. V lost 4 bases and J lost 0; bases outside the gene matches: 7. CDR3 size: 16 residues. Germline V gives CDR1 LGHNA, CDR2 YNFKEQ.

This clone was counted only a few times. The same CDR3 is also encoded by other DNA sequences in this sample. The chain joins TRBV19 to TRBJ2-4; D is undetermined. Germline assignment: CDR1 LNHDA and CDR2 SQIVND (reference sequence). The V gene lost 5 bases and the J gene lost 1 base, with 18 bases spanning the gap. The CDR3 is 17 residues long. The CDR3: CASSYSGPHGAKNIQYF. The CDR3 bases are TGTGCCAGTAGTTACTCCGGGCCCCACGGCGCCAAAAACATTCAGTACTTC.

The chain carries TRBV19 and TRBJ1-6; maybe TRBD1 (5 bases). With 9 bases removed from V and 14 bases from J, the gap between germline ends came to 17 bases. Germline assignment: CDR1 LNHDA and CDR2 SQIVND (reference sequence). This CDR3 has 12 amino acids. CDR3 region: CASTTSKGSLHF. CDR3 bases: TGTGCCAGCACGACGAGTAAGGGGTCCCTCCACTTT.

The chain uses TRBV4-1 and TRBJ2-1; 8 nucleotides agree with TRBD2. This CDR3 comprises 16 residues. V was pared by 1 base and J by 7 bases, with 9 bases of the junction left unmatched. Germline CDR1 reads MGHRA; CDR2 reads YSYEKL. The CDR3 here is CASSQGLAGSTNEQFF. Here the CDR3 DNA reads TGCGCCAGCAGCCAAGGGCTAGCGGGTTCTACTAATGAGCAGTTCTTC.

This chain connects TRBV7-2 to TRBJ1-1; 7 bases match TRBD1. The length of the CDR3 is 15 residues. V was clipped by 0 bases and J by 1 base; unmatched bases: 2. The germline V gene has CDR1 SGHTA and CDR2 FQGNSA. In DNA form, the CDR3 reads TGTGCCAGCAGCTTAGCGGGACAGCAGAACACTGAAGCTTTCTTT. It specifies CASSLAGQQNTEAFF. The full variable domain, its missing parts supplied by reference TRBV7-2 and TRBJ1-1, is GAGVSQSPSNKVTEKGKDVELRCDPISGHTALYWYRQSLGQGLEFLIYFQGNSAPDKSGLPSDRFSAERTGGSVSTLTIQRTQQEDSAVYLCASSLAGQQNTEAFFGQGTRLTVV.

The chain combines TRBV30 with TRBJ2-5; D is uncertain. CDR3 length equals 13 residues. Trimming shortened V by 0 bases and J by 1 base, and 6 bases separated the two germline ends. Germline V gene data show CDR1 as GTSNPN and CDR2 as SVGIG (reference sequence). The CDR3 protein is CAWSVDFQETQYF. The CDR3 bases are TGTGCCTGGAGTGTCGACTTCCAAGAGACCCAGTACTTC. Looking up the rest from reference TRBV30 and TRBJ2-5 gives the full variable domain: SQTIHQWPATLVQPVGSPLSLECTVEGTSNPNLYWYRQAAGRGLQLLFYSVGIGQISSEVPQNLSASRPQDRQFILSSKKLLLSDSGFYLCAWSVDFQETQYFGPGTRLLVL.

The V and J genes are TRBV3-1 (or the pseudogene TRBV3-2) and TRBJ2-7; no clear D gene. The V end lost 0 bases, the J end lost 3 bases, and 15 bases lay between the germline ends. Germline CDR1 LGHDT, CDR2 YNNKEL (reference sequence). The length of the CDR3 is 16 residues. The CDR3 DNA sequence: TGTGCCAGCAGCCAAGATCGAGTGGGCGGCTACTACGAGCAGTACTTC. This translates into CASSQDRVGGYYEQYF.

This clone was counted only a few times. The genes are TRBV7-9 and TRBJ2-7; 11 bases align to TRBD2. The trim removed 6 bases at V and 10 bases at J, leaving 11 bases unmatched. This CDR3 comprises 14 residues. In germline, CDR1 is SEHNR, CDR2 FQNEAQ (reference sequence). CDR3 sequence: CASSRSGGAPIQYF. The CDR3 DNA follows: TGTGCCAGCAGTCGTAGCGGGGGGGCGCCTATTCAGTACTTC. The complete variable domain, with remaining parts taken from reference TRBV7-9 and TRBJ2-7, reads DTGVSQNPRHKITKRGQNVTFRCDPISEHNRLYWYRQTLGQGPEFLTYFQNEAQLEKSRLLSDRFSAERPKGSFSTLEIQRTEQGDSAMYLCASSRSGGAPIQYFGPGTRLTVT.

The chain joins TRBV30 to TRBJ2-7, with D possibly matching TRBD1 (5 bases). Germline V gives CDR1 GTSNPN, CDR2 SVGIG (reference sequence). This CDR3 is 12 amino acids long. V gave up 0 bases and J gave up 4 bases, with 7 bases separating them. CDR3 nucleotide sequence: TGTGCCTGGAGTGTCAGGGATTACGAGCAGTACTTC. This encodes CAWSVRDYEQYF.

The rearrangement links TRBV7-2 to TRBJ2-1; D unresolved. V dropped 1 base and J dropped 6 bases, with 10 bases sitting between them. This CDR3 spans 14 amino acids. Germline V CDR1 and CDR2: SGHTA, FQGNSA. DNA for the CDR3: TGTGCCAGCAGCTTAGTCACCGCCCGCAATGAGCAGTTCTTC. It encodes CASSLVTARNEQFF.

The V and J genes are TRBV7-8 and TRBJ2-2; no reliable D call. The ends were cut back, 5 bases at V and 1 base at J, with 8 bases in the middle. The length of the CDR3 is 14 residues. The germline CDR1 and CDR2 sequences are SGHVS and FQNEAQ. CDR3 sequence: CASSRTVNTGELFF. In DNA, the CDR3 is TGTGCCAGCAGCCGGACGGTGAACACCGGGGAGCTGTTTTTT.

The chain is built from TRBV5-1 and TRBJ1-1; D is unclear. The germline CDR1 and CDR2 sequences are SGHRS and YFSETQ. The CDR3 runs 13 residues. The V end was cut by 4 bases, the J end by 4 bases, with 11 bases between. The DNA for the CDR3 is TGCGCCAGCAGCCCCCCGGGCCTCACTGAAGCTTTCTTT. Protein sequence: CASSPPGLTEAFF.

This chain links TRBV19 with TRBJ1-4; perhaps TRBD1 as D (5 bases). The V gene's germline CDR1 is LNHDA and CDR2 SQIVND (reference sequence). CDR3 size: 14 residues. The V end was cut by 5 bases, the J end by 0 bases, with 7 bases between. CDR3 loop: CASSRQSTNEKLFF. CDR3 nucleotide sequence: TGTGCCAGTAGTCGACAGTCAACTAATGAAAAACTGTTTTTT.

The CDR3 sequence: CSVSLGIDYGYTF. CDR3 coding DNA: TGCAGCGTTTCGTTGGGGATAGACTATGGCTACACCTTC. This rearrangement joins TRBV29-1 to TRBJ1-2; D call uncertain. This CDR3 has 13 residues. The V gene's germline CDR1 is SQVTM and CDR2 ANQGSEA. V lost 5 bases to trimming and J lost 3 bases, with 13 bases between them.

This clone was counted a few times. The chain carries TRBV5-1 and TRBJ1-4, with D hard to call. In germline, CDR1 is SGHRS, CDR2 YFSETQ. This CDR3 contains 14 residues. V was trimmed by 1 base and J by 7 bases, leaving 11 bases between them. The CDR3 nucleotides read TGCGCCAGCAGCTTGACCGGGGAGGGTGAAAAACTGTTTTTT. Encoded protein: CASSLTGEGEKLFF.

This clone occurred once. V and J are TRBV24-1 and TRBJ1-5; weak D call: TRBD1 (5 bases). The germline CDR1 and CDR2 sequences are KGHDR and SFDVKD. Trimming took off 7 bases at V and 0 bases at J, with 15 bases between the two ends. There are 16 residues in the CDR3. The CDR3 DNA reads TGTGCCACCAGCGGGAGACAGACTCATAGCAATCAGCCCCAGCATTTT. Amino acid sequence: CATSGRQTHSNQPQHF.

The chain recombines TRBV7-7 with TRBJ2-1; possible D gene TRBD2, 6 bases. The CDR3 has 17 amino acids. The V and J ends lost 5 bases and 2 bases respectively, with 19 bases between them. The germline CDR1 and CDR2 sequences are SSHAT and FNYEAQ (reference sequence). In DNA, the CDR3 is TGTGCCAGCAGCCCTGGGACTGGCAGGGACCCCTACAATGAGCAGTTCTTC. It encodes CASSPGTGRDPYNEQFF.

The gene calls are TRBV6-2 or TRBV6-3 and TRBJ1-2, with D perhaps TRBD1 (5 bases). The V gene's germline CDR1 is MNHEY and CDR2 SVGEGT. The CDR3 contains 13 residues. Trimming cost V 2 bases and J 8 bases, with 12 bases left between them. The CDR3, as DNA: TGTGCCAGCAGTTACGGCAGGGTGCGGGGCTACACCTTC. As protein: CASSYGRVRGYTF.